Shown below are 19 T cell receptor beta chains from a single sample sequenced in a study of long-term antiretroviral therapy in people with HIV. Researchers report immunoSEQ v3.0 was run at survey level. Here immunoSEQ multiplex PCR was the method, and the copy in TCRdb shows in-frame clones only, minus some. The table records under 50,000 clones, about nine tenths of them present only once. The input for sequencing was unsorted PBMCs, taken 0.1 years before starting antiretroviral therapy. These receptor sequences come from a woman aged 45 to 65 with HIV.

The chain couples TRBV6-1 to TRBJ1-6; maybe TRBD1 (6 bases). Germline V gene lookup returns CDR1 MNHNS and CDR2 SASEGT. V was cut by 0 bases and J by 14 bases, with 20 bases left in between. CDR3 size: 16 residues. The CDR3 DNA sequence: TGTGCCAGCAGTGAAGCGCTAGGGGGGGTCCTGTCAACCCTCCACTTT. This sequence encodes CASSEALGGVLSTLHF.

The rearrangement links TRBV21-1 to TRBJ2-7. TRBV21-1 is an annotated pseudogene. CDR3 length equals 14 residues. The CDR3 sequence: CASSPFLGVGEQYF. The CDR3 DNA follows: TGTGCCAGCAGCCCGTTTCTAGGCGTAGGGGAGCAGTACTTC.

The CDR3 DNA sequence: TGTGCCAGCAGATCCGGGTCCATGAACACTGAAGCTTTCTTT. Its protein is CASRSGSMNTEAFF. The rearrangement links TRBV7-2 to TRBJ1-1; no clear D gene. Germline assignment: CDR1 SGHTA and CDR2 FQGNSA. V lost 6 bases to trimming and J lost 0 bases, with 11 bases between them. The CDR3 runs 14 residues.

This rearrangement joins TRBV30 to TRBJ1-2; maybe TRBD1 (5 bases). The CDR3 extends over 12 amino acids. V was shortened by 5 bases and J by 4 bases, with 11 bases between the two germline ends. Looked up from germline, CDR1 is GTSNPN and CDR2 is SVGIG (reference sequence). The CDR3, as DNA: TGTGCCTGGGTGAAAGACAGCTATGGCTACACCTTC. Its protein is CAWVKDSYGYTF.

This clone has a single count. The CDR3 region is CASSGQSPYEQYF. The DNA of the CDR3 is TGTGCCAGCAGCGGACAGTCCCCCTACGAGCAGTACTTC. The chain links TRBV11-3 to TRBJ2-7; TRBD1 is a possible D gene (6 bases). CDR1 and CDR2 from the germline V gene are SGHNT and YENEEA. The CDR3 has 13 amino acids. V was trimmed by 5 bases and J by 2 bases, leaving 10 bases between them.

This chain uses TRBV7-9 with TRBJ2-3; tentative D call: TRBD1 (6 bases). Germline values: CDR1 SEHNR, CDR2 FQNEAQ (reference sequence). This CDR3 spans 16 amino acids. The V end was cut by 4 bases, the J end by 2 bases, with 16 bases between. The CDR3 sequence: CASSSHLGHHTDTQYF. CDR3 bases: TGTGCCAGCAGCTCTCATTTGGGACACCACACAGATACGCAGTATTTT.

The J gene is TRBJ1-5, the V gene TRBV18, with D perhaps TRBD1 (6 bases). Germline V gives CDR1 KGHSH, CDR2 LQKENI. V dropped 3 bases and J dropped 2 bases, with 14 bases sitting between them. CDR3 length equals 16 residues. Here the CDR3 reads CASSPLAGQGNQPQHF. CDR3 sequence (DNA): TGTGCCAGCTCACCTTTGGCGGGACAAGGCAATCAGCCCCAGCATTTT. Filled out from reference TRBV18 and TRBJ1-5, the complete variable domain reads NAGVMQNPRHLVRRRGQEARLRCSPMKGHSHVYWYRQLPEEGLKFMVYLQKENIIDESGMPKERFSAEFPKEGPSILRIQQVVRGDSAAYFCASSPLAGQGNQPQHFGDGTRLSIL.

The chain couples TRBV10-3 to TRBJ2-3; no definite D call. The CDR3 runs to 16 residues. Trimming removed 3 bases from V and 1 base from J, with 14 bases in between. Germline V gene data show CDR1 as ENHRY and CDR2 as SYGVKD. The chain's CDR3 is CAISDHAPGGTDTQYF. The CDR3 nucleotides are TGTGCCATCAGTGATCATGCGCCTGGGGGCACAGATACGCAGTATTTT.

V and J are TRBV14 and TRBJ2-3; 14 bases map to TRBD2. Germline values: CDR1 SGHDN, CDR2 FVKESK. V lost 3 bases to trimming and J lost 8 bases; unmatched junction nucleotides: 7. This CDR3 contains 16 residues. CDR3 sequence reads: CASSHGLAGGLGTQYF. In DNA, the CDR3 is TGTGCCAGCAGCCACGGACTAGCGGGGGGTCTTGGTACGCAGTATTTT. Supplemented by reference TRBV14 and TRBJ2-3, the full variable domain reads EAGVTQFPSHSVIEKGQTVTLRCDPISGHDNLYWYRRVMGKEIKFLLHFVKESKQDESGMPNNRFLAERTGGTYSTLKVQPAELEDSGVYFCASSHGLAGGLGTQYFGPGTRLTVL.

The chain carries TRBV21-1 and TRBJ2-5. TRBV21-1 is assigned pseudogene status. The CDR3 sequence is 17 residues long. In DNA form, the CDR3 reads TGTGCCAGCAGCAAAGCGGGAATGGGACGGACCCAAGAGACCCAGTACTTC. This translates into CASSKAGMGRTQETQYF.

Only one count was recorded for this clone. The J gene is TRBJ1-1, the V gene TRBV7-8; 7 bases match TRBD1. The V gene end was trimmed by 5 bases and the J gene end by 8 bases; junction bases not matched to a gene: 14. CDR1 and CDR2 (germline): SGHVS, FQNEAQ. This CDR3 has 15 amino acids. In DNA, the CDR3 is TGTGCCAGCAGCCCTCGACAGGGACTCCCACGGGAAGCTTTCTTT. Its translation: CASSPRQGLPREAFF. Using reference TRBV7-8 and TRBJ1-1 for the parts outside the CDR3, the full variable domain is GAGVSQSPRYKVAKRGQDVALRCDPISGHVSLFWYQQALGQGPEFLTYFQNEAQLDKSGLPSDRFFAERPEGSVSTLKIQRTQQEDSAVYLCASSPRQGLPREAFFGQGTRLTVV.

The chain combines TRBV15 with TRBJ2-7; D ambiguous. The CDR3 has 16 residues. V was pared by 0 bases and J by 0 bases, with 12 bases between. CDR1 and CDR2 (germline): LNHNV, YYDKDF (reference sequence). CDR3 sequence reads: CATSRDRLRVSYEQYF. The CDR3 DNA reads TGTGCCACCAGCAGAGATCGTCTTAGGGTCTCCTACGAGCAGTACTTC.

The table lists this clone with a few counts. The rearrangement joins TRBV6-1 to TRBJ1-6; D possibly corresponds to TRBD1 (6 bases). The CDR3 is made up of 16 amino acids. Trimming removed 2 bases at V and 4 bases at J, with 12 bases between. Looked up from germline, CDR1 is MNHNS and CDR2 is SASEGT. For the CDR3, the DNA is TGTGCCAGCAGTGAACCTACAGGGCAATATAATTCACCCCTCCACTTT. This gives the protein CASSEPTGQYNSPLHF.

The J gene is TRBJ2-2, the V gene TRBV6-5; 8 bases fit TRBD1. Per germline, CDR1 MNHEY and CDR2 SVGAGI. The V gene end was trimmed by 5 bases and the J gene end by 4 bases; junction bases not matched to a gene: 6. CDR3 length equals 15 residues. CDR3 loop: CASSGQGSGTGELFF. The CDR3 DNA sequence: TGTGCCAGCAGTGGACAGGGCTCTGGCACCGGGGAGCTGTTTTTT.

The V and J genes are TRBV10-3 and TRBJ2-5, with 10 nucleotides matching TRBD2. The CDR3 length is 17 residues. V was clipped by 3 bases and J by 1 base; unmatched bases: 8. CDR1 and CDR2 (germline): ENHRY, SYGVKD. The CDR3 nucleotides read TGTGCCATCAGTGATTTGTCTAGCGGGGGTCCCCAAGAGACCCAGTACTTC. This translates into CAISDLSSGGPQETQYF.

The V gene is TRBV2, the J gene TRBJ2-5; 9 nucleotides match TRBD1. The germline CDR1 and CDR2 sequences are SNHLY and FYNNEI. V dropped 6 bases and J dropped 2; count of bases not matched to a gene: 16. The CDR3 spans 18 residues. As DNA, the CDR3 is TGTGCCAGCAGATGGGACAGGGACTCCTTACGACTGCAAGAGACCCAGTACTTC. Protein product: CASRWDRDSLRLQETQYF.

The genes are TRBV5-4 and TRBJ1-1; D remains unclear. The CDR3 length is 13 residues. Looked up from germline, CDR1 is SGHNT and CDR2 is YYREEE (reference sequence). The V end was cut by 2 bases, the J end by 3 bases, with 8 bases between. CDR3 DNA sequence: TGTGCCAGCAGCTTAATCGGGGACACTGAAGCTTTCTTT. This encodes CASSLIGDTEAFF. The entire variable domain, with the rest obtained from reference TRBV5-4 and TRBJ1-1, is as follows: ETGVTQSPTHLIKTRGQQVTLRCSSQSGHNTVSWYQQALGQGPQFIFQYYREEENGRGNFPPRFSGLQFPNYSSELNVNALELDDSALYLCASSLIGDTEAFFGQGTRLTVV.

J is TRBJ2-2 and V is TRBV30; D might be TRBD1 or TRBD2, each matching 6 bases. The CDR3 contains 13 residues. Germline CDR1 and CDR2: GTSNPN and SVGIG (reference sequence). The germline V and J ends were trimmed by 4 bases and 4 bases, with 10 bases remaining between them. The CDR3 sequence: CAWKWGATGELFF. In DNA form, the CDR3 reads TGTGCCTGGAAGTGGGGGGCCACCGGGGAGCTGTTTTTT.

The chain employs TRBV7-8 and TRBJ2-7; a possible D gene is TRBD1 (6 bases). The germline CDR1 and CDR2 sequences are SGHVS and FQNEAQ. V gave up 5 bases and J gave up 0 bases, with 11 bases separating them. The CDR3 runs to 14 residues. The CDR3 DNA is TGTGCCAGCAGCCCCCGGGACAACTCCTACGAGCAGTACTTC. Translating it yields CASSPRDNSYEQYF.